This record concerns one T cell receptor (beta chain) sequence. As yet, its antigen is unknown. This record comes from a study of Tregs in tolerant kidney transplant recipients. Study-wide results and limits: Validation in larger populations is needed because few patients were studied.

Germline values: CDR1 SGDLS, CDR2 YYNGEE. V was trimmed by 0 bases and J by 4 bases, leaving 24 bases between them. The CDR3 has 19 amino acids. Clones were sequenced by immunoSEQ multiplex PCR, and TCRdb holds only the in-frame ones, with some missing. Among about 240,000 clones listed, 84% were seen once. Sequencing input: CD4+ T cells from blood. This TCR came from a human donor in good health. The chain employs TRBV9 and TRBJ2-3; TRBD1 is a possible D gene (6 bases). In DNA form, the CDR3 reads TGTGCCAGCAGCGTAGAGGGGAGAGGGACAATCCGTAGGGCAGATACGCAGTATTTT. Its translation is CASSVEGRGTIRRADTQYF.